Below are 26 T cell receptor beta chains sequenced from a single sample in a study of blood T cell repertoires in COVID-19. Libraries were prepared by immunoSEQ multiplex PCR; TCRdb keeps only in-frame clonotypes and omits some of them. The sample records fewer than 300,000 clones, approximately 87% being singletons. The sample consisted of peripheral blood. Receptors were obtained from a human donor in a cohort sampled during active COVID-19.

The rearrangement links TRBV5-1 to TRBJ2-6, with D unclear. Germline V gene data show CDR1 as SGHRS and CDR2 as YFSETQ. This CDR3 spans 17 amino acids. V dropped 2 bases and J dropped 2 bases, with 14 bases sitting between them. Here the CDR3 DNA reads TGCGCCAGCAGCTTCCTGCCCCTAAACCCTGGGGCCAACGTCCTGACTTTC. Amino acid sequence: CASSFLPLNPGANVLTF.

Only a few counts were recorded for this clone. The chain combines TRBV7-8 with TRBJ2-1; 11 bases match TRBD2. Looked up from germline, CDR1 is SGHVS and CDR2 is FQNEAQ. The CDR3 extends over 14 amino acids. Germline trimming cut 4 bases from V and 8 bases from J; bases unmatched to any gene: 4. The DNA for the CDR3 is TGTGCCAGCAGCTCCGGGACTAGCGGTCATGAGCAGTTCTTC. Protein sequence: CASSSGTSGHEQFF.

The V and J genes are TRBV19 and TRBJ1-2; 8 nucleotides align to TRBD1. Germline V lookup: CDR1 LNHDA, CDR2 SQIVND (reference sequence). V was clipped by 4 bases and J by 2 bases; unmatched bases: 6. The CDR3 has 15 amino acids. CDR3: CASSTRDRLNYGYTF. The CDR3 bases are TGTGCCAGTAGTACACGGGACAGGCTAAACTATGGCTACACCTTC.

This sequence joins TRBV24-1 and TRBJ2-1; perhaps TRBD1 as D (6 bases). CDR3 length: 13 amino acids. V was shortened by 4 bases and J by 3 bases, with 6 bases between the two germline ends. Germline assignment: CDR1 KGHDR and CDR2 SFDVKD. This CDR3 reads CATSEDSYNEQFF. The CDR3 nucleotides are TGTGCCACCAGTGAGGACAGCTACAATGAGCAGTTCTTC.

The chain is built from TRBV18 and TRBJ1-1; D not resolved. This CDR3 has 16 residues. Germline CDR1 reads KGHSH; CDR2 reads LQKENI. V was cut by 0 bases and J by 0 bases, with 11 bases left in between. The CDR3 coding sequence is TGTGCCAGCTCACCACCGAACTTGAGGATGAACACTGAAGCTTTCTTT. This codes for CASSPPNLRMNTEAFF. Based on the CDR3 plus reference TRBV18 and TRBJ1-1, the full variable domain is NAGVMQNPRHLVRRRGQEARLRCSPMKGHSHVYWYRQLPEEGLKFMVYLQKENIIDESGMPKERFSAEFPKEGPSILRIQQVVRGDSAAYFCASSPPNLRMNTEAFFGQGTRLTVV.

The chain joins TRBV6-6 to TRBJ2-3; the D gene is possibly TRBD2 (6 bases). CDR1 and CDR2 (germline): MNHNY, SVGAGI (reference sequence). Trimming took 6 bases from V and 4 from J, leaving 17 bases between them. This CDR3 region has 15 residues. The CDR3 here is CASRGVRRGPDTQYF. The CDR3 DNA reads as TGTGCCAGCAGGGGGGTCCGGAGGGGCCCAGATACGCAGTATTTT.

The chain is built from TRBV24-1 and TRBJ1-1, with 7 bases identical to TRBD1. With V trimmed by 6 bases and J by 2 bases, 14 bases remained unmatched. Germline CDR1 KGHDR, CDR2 SFDVKD. CDR3 size: 17 residues. CDR3 amino acids: CATSPILGTDLNTEAFF. The CDR3 region has the DNA TGTGCCACCAGTCCCATCTTAGGGACAGACCTTAACACTGAAGCTTTCTTT.

The chain links TRBV4-2 to TRBJ2-5, with D uncertain. Germline CDR1 and CDR2: LGHNA and YNFKEQ. CDR3 length: 16 residues. Deletions cut 0 bases from V and 0 bases from J, with 11 bases between. CDR3 coding DNA: TGTGCCAGCAGCCAAGAGGGCACGTCTGACCAAGAGACCCAGTACTTC. This gives the protein CASSQEGTSDQETQYF.

V gene TRBV12-3 or TRBV12-4 combines with J gene TRBJ1-1; TRBD1 might be the D (6 bases). The CDR3 runs 13 residues. V gave up 0 bases and J gave up 7 bases, with 9 bases separating them. The CDR3 nucleotides are TGTGCCAGCAGTTTAGCTCGGGACATTGAAGCTTTCTTT. This sequence encodes CASSLARDIEAFF.

The chain combines TRBV5-1 with TRBJ1-1; perhaps TRBD1 as D (5 bases). Germline CDR1 reads SGHRS; CDR2 reads YFSETQ. Trimming shortened V by 4 bases and J by 3 bases, and 16 bases separated the two germline ends. This CDR3 comprises 15 residues. CDR3: CASSPNPSGDTEAFF. CDR3 in DNA: TGCGCCAGCAGCCCGAACCCTTCGGGGGACACTGAAGCTTTCTTT.

The chain is built from TRBV13 and TRBJ2-7; 12 nucleotides line up with TRBD2. CDR1 is PRHDT and CDR2 is FYEKMQ in the germline V gene (reference sequence). CDR3 length equals 14 residues. V trimming: 5 bases; J trimming: 6 bases; junction bases outside the gene matches: 5. The CDR3 DNA follows: TGTGCCAGCAGCCAGACTAGCGGGAGTCGCGAGCAGTACTTC. Residues: CASSQTSGSREQYF.

The chain joins TRBV6-5 to TRBJ1-5; 9 bases align to TRBD1. The CDR3 spans 16 residues. The V gene end was trimmed by 4 bases and the J gene end by 3 bases; junction bases not matched to a gene: 7. The V gene's germline CDR1 is MNHEY and CDR2 SVGAGI. CDR3 DNA sequence: TGTGCCAGCAGTTTTTACGGACAGGGGAACAATCAGCCCCAGCATTTT. It is translated as CASSFYGQGNNQPQHF.

J is TRBJ1-3 and V is TRBV19; D remains ambiguous. Per the germline V gene, CDR1 is LNHDA and CDR2 is SQIVND (reference sequence). V lost 7 bases, J lost 0 bases, and 16 bases lay in between. This CDR3 has 16 residues. The CDR3 spells CASMGVRANSGNTIYF. In nucleotides, the CDR3 is TGTGCCAGTATGGGAGTTAGGGCAAACTCTGGAAACACCATATATTTT.

The genes are TRBV11-2 and TRBJ1-3, with TRBD1 as a possible D gene (5 bases). In germline, CDR1 is SGHAT, CDR2 FQNNGV. Trimming took off 8 bases at V and 3 bases at J, with 11 bases between the two ends. This CDR3 is built from 13 residues. CDR3 in DNA: TGTGCCAGCGGAAAGGACATTGGAAACACCATATATTTT. This encodes CASGKDIGNTIYF.

The chain couples TRBV5-1 to TRBJ1-3; 7 bases fit TRBD1. CDR1 is SGHRS, CDR2 YFSETQ, per germline. Losses at the gene ends were 5 bases for V and 4 bases for J; bases not matched to a gene: 6. This CDR3 has 14 residues. The CDR3 region has the DNA TGCGCCAGCAGGCGAGGGGGCGCCGGAAACACCATATATTTT. It translates to CASRRGGAGNTIYF.

This clone was detected a few times. The CDR3 is CASSPDRGGTGELFF. As DNA, the CDR3 is TGTGCCAGCAGTCCCGACAGGGGGGGCACCGGGGAGCTGTTTTTT. This chain uses TRBV27 with TRBJ2-2; TRBD1 matches 9 bases. The V gene end was trimmed by 5 bases and the J gene end by 4 bases; junction bases not matched to a gene: 5. The CDR3 runs 15 residues. In germline, CDR1 is MNHEY, CDR2 SMNVEV (reference sequence).

This chain uses TRBV7-2 with TRBJ1-1; the D gene is possibly TRBD1 (6 bases). The CDR3 consists of 15 residues. Deletions cut 1 base from V and 5 bases from J, with 14 bases between. Germline CDR1 SGHTA, CDR2 FQGNSA. DNA for the CDR3: TGTGCCAGCAGCTTAGACGGACAGAGGGGAACTGAAGCTTTCTTT. Amino acid sequence: CASSLDGQRGTEAFF.

The chain carries TRBV19 and TRBJ1-5; 8 bases match TRBD1. With 6 bases clipped from V and 6 bases from J, the junction kept 19 bases outside the gene matches. The CDR3 consists of 18 residues. The V gene's germline CDR1 is LNHDA and CDR2 SQIVND (reference sequence). The CDR3 is CASSSDDFRQGSSQPQHF. CDR3 nucleotide sequence: TGTGCCAGTAGCTCCGACGACTTTAGACAGGGGAGTAGTCAGCCCCAGCATTTT.

This clone was counted between two and nine times. This chain connects TRBV19 to TRBJ2-7; 7 nucleotides match TRBD1. Germline V gene data show CDR1 as LNHDA and CDR2 as SQIVND (reference sequence). Trimming cost V 7 bases and J 6 bases; bases outside gene matches: 6. The CDR3 consists of 12 residues. Here the CDR3 DNA reads TGTGCCAGTAAGACAGGGCTTGGCGAGCAGTACTTC. This gives the protein CASKTGLGEQYF.

The sample holds a few counts of this clone. V gene TRBV10-2 combines with J gene TRBJ2-7; tentative D call: TRBD1 (5 bases). Trimming cost V 0 bases and J 3 bases, with 18 bases left between them. The CDR3 runs to 17 residues. Per the germline V gene, CDR1 is WSHSY and CDR2 is SAAADI. The CDR3 loop reads CASSESKWKGDHYEQYF. The CDR3 DNA sequence: TGCGCCAGCAGTGAGTCGAAGTGGAAAGGGGATCACTACGAGCAGTACTTC.

This clone was seen more than once but under ten times. The chain joins TRBV13 to TRBJ2-3; weak D call: TRBD2 (5 bases). This CDR3 comprises 15 residues. Between the trimmed V and J ends, which lost 0 bases and 4 bases, there was a span of 11 bases. CDR1 and CDR2 (germline): PRHDT, FYEKMQ (reference sequence). The CDR3 loop is CASSLGLAGPDTQYF. The CDR3 DNA reads TGTGCCAGCAGCTTAGGGCTAGCCGGCCCAGATACGCAGTATTTT.

This chain links TRBV18 with TRBJ2-3; 10 bases match TRBD1. The CDR3 is made up of 16 amino acids. The junction had 4 bases not matched to a gene; V was cut back by 4 bases and J by 0 bases. The germline gives CDR1 KGHSH, CDR2 LQKENI. This chain's CDR3 is CASSRRQGASTDTQYF. CDR3 DNA: TGTGCCAGCTCACGTCGACAGGGGGCTAGCACAGATACGCAGTATTTT.

The rearrangement joins TRBV19 to TRBJ1-5; D unresolved. Trimming took 5 bases from V and 4 from J, leaving 9 bases between them. The CDR3 runs 13 residues. Per germline, CDR1 LNHDA and CDR2 SQIVND (reference sequence). This CDR3 reads CASSEAANQPQHF. The CDR3, as DNA: TGTGCCAGTAGTGAGGCGGCGAATCAGCCCCAGCATTTT.

This chain connects TRBV27 to TRBJ2-7; 10 bases agree with TRBD2. Trimming removed 3 bases from V and 2 bases from J; junction bases left unmatched: 10. Looked up from germline, CDR1 is MNHEY and CDR2 is SMNVEV (reference sequence). This CDR3 comprises 17 residues. This CDR3 is CASSFRASGSQTYEQYF. Here the CDR3 DNA reads TGTGCCAGCAGTTTCAGGGCTAGCGGGAGTCAAACCTACGAGCAGTACTTC.

V is TRBV5-6 and J is TRBJ2-7; 7 bases match TRBD1. The ends lost 2 bases at V and 4 bases at J; junction bases unmatched: 3. This CDR3 is 13 amino acids long. Germline V CDR1 and CDR2: SGHDT, YYEEEE. The CDR3 protein is CASSFTGVYEQYF. As DNA, the CDR3 is TGTGCCAGCAGCTTTACAGGGGTGTACGAGCAGTACTTC.

The chain uses TRBV3-1 (or the pseudogene TRBV3-2) and TRBJ1-3; 7 bases match TRBD1. The CDR3 has 16 amino acids. Germline values: CDR1 LGHDT, CDR2 YNNKEL (reference sequence). Trimming at V came to 3 bases and at J to 3 bases, leaving 8 bases not matched to a gene. The CDR3 DNA is TGTGCCAGCAGCCAGGTGACAGGGTCCGGTGGAAACACCATATATTTT. Its translation: CASSQVTGSGGNTIYF.